This T cell receptor beta chain was retrieved from a study of cytomegalovirus exposure and HLA in healthy donors. Findings and limits, study-wide: Other equally common chains were less clonally expanded than HLA-associated TCR beta chains, a later analysis showed.

13 Jbeta primers and 60 Vbeta primers were used for the PCR. TCRdb's table, derived via immunoSEQ multiplex PCR, lists solely in-frame clones and lacks some. The table lists about 110,000 clones, roughly 68% of them singletons. In this sample, this clone turned up many times. What it recognizes is unknown. Per the germline V gene, CDR1 is MDHEN and CDR2 is SYDVKM. The junction had 4 bases not matched to a gene; V was cut back by 8 bases and J by 6 bases. The CDR3 is 12 amino acids. The origin of this receptor is a woman in her 30s in good health and CMV-seronegative. The V and J genes are TRBV28 and TRBJ1-5; 7 nucleotides line up with TRBD1. The sequenced sample consisted of PBMCs. CDR3 in amino acids: CASGDRAQPQHF. CDR3 nucleotides: TGTGCCAGCGGGGACAGAGCTCAGCCCCAGCATTTT.